One and the same sample provided the 2 T cell receptor beta chains below, sequenced in a study of T cells in Graves' hyperthyroidism and ophthalmopathy. RNA transcripts served as the template for amplifying TCR beta CDR3 regions. The HTBI set primed first-round TCR CDR3 RT-PCR. TCRdb re-analysed the multiplex PCR reads in MiXCR, keeping a single row per CDR3 protein. Found here are around 540,000 distinct CDR3 sequences, about 16% of them singletons; the top ten hold approximately 32%. Sequencing was performed on blood. Source of these receptors: a woman aged 25 to 39 with Graves' ophthalmopathy.

This clonotype has at least ten counts. This chain connects TRBV18 to TRBJ1-6; 11 bases are a match to TRBD1. This CDR3 contains 14 residues. The V and J ends lost 4 bases and 8 bases, in that order; junction bases with no gene match: 1. In germline, CDR1 is KGHSH, CDR2 LQKENI. CDR3 DNA sequence: TGTGCCAGCTCACAGGGACAGGGGGATTCACCCCTCCACTTT. Translating it yields CASSQGQGDSPLHF.

This clonotype was seen repeatedly, ten times or more. The V and J genes are TRBV9 and TRBJ2-7, with D tentatively TRBD2 (5 bases). The germline gives CDR1 SGDLS, CDR2 YYNGEE. Trimming shortened V by 3 bases and J by 0 bases, and 10 bases separated the two germline ends. The CDR3 consists of 14 residues. CDR3 sequence reads: CASSATSPSYEQYF. CDR3 DNA: TGTGCCAGCAGCGCCACTAGTCCCTCCTACGAGCAGTACTTC.